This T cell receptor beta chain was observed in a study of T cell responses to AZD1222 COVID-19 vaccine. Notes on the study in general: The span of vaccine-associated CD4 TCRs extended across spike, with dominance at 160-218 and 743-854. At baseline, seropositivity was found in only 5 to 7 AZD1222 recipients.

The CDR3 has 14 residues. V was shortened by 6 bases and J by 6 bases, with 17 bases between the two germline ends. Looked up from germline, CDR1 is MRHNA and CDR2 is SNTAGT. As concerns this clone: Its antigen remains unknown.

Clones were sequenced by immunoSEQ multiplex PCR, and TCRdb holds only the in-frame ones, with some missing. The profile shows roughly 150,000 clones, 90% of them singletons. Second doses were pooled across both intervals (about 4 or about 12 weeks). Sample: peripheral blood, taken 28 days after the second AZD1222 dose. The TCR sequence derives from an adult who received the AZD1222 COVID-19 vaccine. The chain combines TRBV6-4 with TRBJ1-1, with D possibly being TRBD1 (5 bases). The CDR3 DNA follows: TGTGCCAGCAGGTTTCAGGGTGGAAGCCCTGAAGCTTTCTTT. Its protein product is CASRFQGGSPEAFF.